This note documents a single T cell receptor (beta chain) sequence. Its antigen is not known. This entry belongs to a study of vaccination and CD4 T cells after COVID-19. Turning to the study itself: Four females and six males made up the convalescents, two of whom were Hispanic.

The Oncomine TCR Beta short-read assay sequenced DNA from cultured CD4+ T cells. TCRdb reprocessed the PCR reads with MiXCR, giving one entry per CDR3 protein. This sample has approximately 24,000 distinct CDR3 sequences; about 40% occur once, and the top ten carry 3.5% to 5%. Notes on the study in general: Vaccine-specific clones in convalescent patients were spike mono-reactive in 304 of 307 cases.

V dropped 3 bases and J dropped 9 bases, with 12 bases sitting between them. The CDR3 is made up of 12 amino acids. Germline V CDR1 and CDR2: MNHEY, SMNVEV (reference sequence). The sample's time point: late sampling 161 to 241 days after vaccination in a few convalescent patients. Treatment in this sample: approximately nine-day PBMC culture with coronavirus spike peptide pools or control peptides (ViraFEST assay). V usage is TRBV27 and J usage is TRBJ2-7; D uncertain. This receptor was taken from a human donor who had recovered from COVID-19. Material: CD4+ T cells from blood, cultured in vitro, obtained about 7 months after SARS-CoV-2 vaccination. In DNA, the CDR3 is TGTGCCAGCAGTTTGCGTGTGGGAAGGCAGTACTTC. Residues: CASSLRVGRQYF.